These T cell receptor beta chains were read from a single sample in a study of T cells in Graves' hyperthyroidism and ophthalmopathy. TCRdb re-called the multiplex PCR reads through MiXCR, storing one row per CDR3 protein. The table records hundreds of thousands of distinct CDR3 sequences, about 18% of them present only once. What was sequenced was blood. Source of these receptors: a woman between 18 and 29 years old with Graves' hyperthyroidism. Both conserved end residues are part of each CDR3. The order of the fields is clone size, V gene, J gene, D gene, CDR3 DNA, CDR3 protein. A D gene is named only where the DNA matches it firmly. Part of the rows lack a size; the others show once, few, many or a class for expanded clones.

many	TRBV7-6	TRBJ1-5	NA	TGTGCCAGCAGCTTAATGGCAGACTTTAATCAGCCCCAGCATTTT	CASSLMADFNQPQHF
NA	TRBV28	TRBJ2-7	NA	TGTGCCAGCAGTCCCTCCCGATCGTTGGGGCAGTACTTC	CASSPSRSLGQYF
few	TRBV6-1	TRBJ2-2	TRBD2	TGTGCCAGCAGTGAGGGTAGCGGGGACACCGGGGAGCTGTTTTTT	CASSEGSGDTGELFF
many	TRBV15	TRBJ1-1	NA	TGTGCCACCAGCAGGTCGACGGGGAACACTGAAGCTTTCTTT	CATSRSTGNTEAFF
NA	TRBV18	TRBJ2-7	NA	TGTGCCAGCTCACCGGCGGGCAGCACCTACGAGCAGTACTTC	CASSPAGSTYEQYF
NA	TRBV12-3/TRBV12-4	TRBJ1-2	NA	TGTGCCACCCATGGCGAGGAAGACTATGGCTACACCTTC	CATHGEEDYGYTF
many	TRBV7-9	TRBJ1-1	TRBD1	TGTGCCAGCAGCTCCATAGGGACAGGAAGTGAAGCTTTCTTT	CASSSIGTGSEAFF
many	TRBV20-1	TRBJ2-5	NA	TGCAGTGCCCAGGGAGGGGGCAAAGAGACCCAGTACTTC	CSAQGGGKETQYF
many	TRBV2	TRBJ2-5	TRBD2	TGTGCCAGCAGTGAACGGGCTAGCGGGGAGACCCAGTACTTC	CASSERASGETQYF
NA	TRBV20-1	TRBJ2-3	NA	TGCAGTGCTAGAGGGAGGTCTAGTTCCGCAGATACGCAGTATTTT	CSARGRSSSADTQYF
many	TRBV5-1	TRBJ1-1	NA	TGCGCCAGCAGCTTGGTAGGCAGGGGGAACACTGAAGCTTTCTTT	CASSLVGRGNTEAFF
many	TRBV6-1	TRBJ1-1	NA	TGTGCCAGCAGTGAAGATGTCTTAAACACTGAAGCTTTCTTT	CASSEDVLNTEAFF
NA	TRBV10-3	TRBJ1-2	TRBD1	TGTGCCGCAAGACAGGGTGACTATGGCTACACCTTC	CAARQGDYGYTF
NA	TRBV5-1	TRBJ2-2	TRBD1	TGCGCCAGCAGCCGGACAGGGTCCACCGGGGAGCTGTTTTTT	CASSRTGSTGELFF
many	TRBV6-1	TRBJ2-5	TRBD2	TGTGCCACGGGGCTAGCGGGTTTTATGGGGCAAGAGACCCAGTACTTC	CATGLAGFMGQETQYF
many	TRBV6-4	TRBJ1-5	NA	TGTGCCAGCAGCCGAAAAGGCGGGTTATTAATACCTAGCAATCAGCCCCAGCATTTT	CASSRKGGLLIPSNQPQHF
many	TRBV2	TRBJ1-1	TRBD1	TGTGCCAGCAGGCTAGGACTCCGGGACAGGGTTTTTACGACTGAAGCTTTCTTT	CASRLGLRDRVFTTEAFF
few	TRBV28	TRBJ1-2	NA	TGTGCCAGCACGGTATTGGGGGAAGGCTACACCTTC	CASTVLGEGYTF
many	TRBV9	TRBJ2-2	TRBD1	TGTGCCAGCAGCGGAAAAACGGGACAGGGGGTGAGCGGGGAGCTGTTTTTT	CASSGKTGQGVSGELFF
many	TRBV12-3/TRBV12-4	TRBJ1-1	TRBD1	TGTGCCAGCAGGGACAGGGCGGACACTGAAGCTTTCTTT	CASRDRADTEAFF
many	TRBV12-3/TRBV12-4	TRBJ2-4	NA	TGTGCCAGCAGTTTCGGGGCCCAAAACATTAAGTACTTC	CASSFGAQNIKYF
many	TRBV20-1	TRBJ1-6	NA	TGCAGTGCTCGTATACCGCGCGTGATCAGGGGTAATTCACCCCTCCACTTT	CSARIPRVIRGNSPLHF
many	TRBV7-6	TRBJ2-2	NA	TGTGCCAGCAGCTTAGCGCAGGAGGAGATGAACACCGGGGAGCTGTTTTTT	CASSLAQEEMNTGELFF
many	TRBV6-2/TRBV6-3	TRBJ1-1	NA	TGTGCCAGCAGTTCGTACCCAGGGACTTCAAATGAGGACACTGAAGCTTTCTTT	CASSSYPGTSNEDTEAFF
many	TRBV28	TRBJ2-5	TRBD1	TGTGCCAGCAGCCCACCGGGACAGGGAAGGGCCCAGTACTTC	CASSPPGQGRAQYF
many	TRBV11-2	TRBJ2-7	NA	TGTGCCAGCAGCTTGTTGGGCGGATTAACCGAGCAGTACTTC	CASSLLGGLTEQYF
few	TRBV4-1	TRBJ2-4	TRBD2	TGCGCCAGCAGCCAAGCTGCGGGGGTAGCCAAAAACATTCAGTACTTC	CASSQAAGVAKNIQYF
many	TRBV24-1	TRBJ1-1	NA	TGTGCCACCAGTGAAAATAGGGGTCGGAACACTGAAGCTTTCTTT	CATSENRGRNTEAFF
many	TRBV9	TRBJ2-3	NA	TGTGCCAGCAGGGAAGGGTGTCCCCCACAGGGTACGCAGTATTTT	CASREGCPPQGTQYF
many	TRBV6-4	TRBJ2-3	TRBD2	TGTGCCAGCAGTGAGCGGGGGGGACCAGATACGCAGTATTTT	CASSERGGPDTQYF
many	TRBV15	TRBJ1-1	TRBD1	TGTGCCACCAGCAGGGAGGGACAGGGGAGCTTCAGTACTGAAGCTTTCTTT	CATSREGQGSFSTEAFF
many	TRBV7-9	TRBJ1-2	NA	TGTGCCAGCAGCAGGGCCGCGGACTATGGCTACACCTTC	CASSRAADYGYTF
many	TRBV9	TRBJ1-5	TRBD1	TGTGCCAGCAGCGCGACAGGGGGGGATCAGCCCCAGCATTTT	CASSATGGDQPQHF
NA	TRBV3-1	TRBJ1-5	NA	TGTGCCAGCAGCCAAGGGCTAGGGTTGAATGTCGGGTTGGGGACCCAGCATTTT	CASSQGLGLNVGLGTQHF